The 32 T cell receptor beta chains below come from one sample, sequenced in a study of cytomegalovirus exposure and HLA in healthy donors. Amplification used 60 Vbeta primers and 13 Jbeta primers. Repertoires were generated with immunoSEQ multiplex PCR, while TCRdb's copy carries only in-frame clones and drops some. The sample consists of some 120,000 clones, about three quarters of them appearing once. The specimen sequenced was PBMCs. These receptors all stem from a woman aged 30 to 39 in good health and CMV-seronegative.

The V call is TRBV11-3, the J call TRBJ1-3; D gene uncertain. The V gene lost 5 bases and the J gene lost 1 base, with 12 bases spanning the gap. Germline lookup yields CDR1 SGHNT and CDR2 YENEEA. This CDR3 contains 15 residues. CDR3 nucleotide sequence: TGTGCCAGCAGCCACGGCGGCACGTCTGGAAACACCATATATTTT. The encoded protein is CASSHGGTSGNTIYF.

This clone was recorded once. This chain uses TRBV28 with TRBJ2-1, with 10 bases aligning to TRBD2. Germline CDR1 and CDR2: MDHEN and SYDVKM. This CDR3 region has 20 residues. V was pared by 3 bases and J by 0 bases, with 14 bases of the junction left unmatched. Here the CDR3 DNA reads TGTGCCAGCAGTTTTAGTGGTCTAGCGGGAGAGAAGAGCTCCTACAATGAGCAGTTCTTC. Its protein product is CASSFSGLAGEKSSYNEQFF.

This rearrangement joins TRBV6-5 to TRBJ2-2; D is unclear. The CDR3 runs 11 residues. V was clipped by 8 bases and J by 8 bases, with 9 bases between them. Germline V gene lookup returns CDR1 MNHEY and CDR2 SVGAGI. CDR3 sequence (DNA): TGTGCCAGCGGTCCCAGTGGGGAGCTGTTTTTT. Translating gives CASGPSGELFF.

The rearrangement links TRBV5-4 to TRBJ2-5; tentatively, D is TRBD1 (5 bases). V was trimmed by 2 bases and J by 5 bases, leaving 10 bases between them. The CDR3 is 13 amino acids. Germline V CDR1 and CDR2: SGHNT, YYREEE (reference sequence). The CDR3 sequence is CASSFDSRETQYF. The CDR3 coding sequence is TGTGCCAGCAGCTTCGACAGTCGGGAGACCCAGTACTTC.

The rearrangement uses TRBV7-9 and TRBJ2-3, with D perhaps matching TRBD2 (6 bases). V gave up 4 bases and J gave up 4 bases, with 6 bases separating them. CDR1 SEHNR and CDR2 FQNEAQ come from the germline V gene (reference sequence). The CDR3 has 12 amino acids. CDR3 protein: CASSWGADTQYF. CDR3 in DNA: TGTGCCAGCAGCTGGGGGGCAGATACGCAGTATTTT.

This clone was detected a few times. The rearrangement joins TRBV4-1 to TRBJ2-5; the D gene is possibly TRBD2 (6 bases). This CDR3 is 13 amino acids long. Looked up from germline, CDR1 is MGHRA and CDR2 is YSYEKL. V lost 1 base and J 5 bases, leaving 8 bases between the germline ends. The CDR3 DNA follows: TGCGCCAGCAGCCAAGGTCGGGGGGAGACCCAGTACTTC. It encodes CASSQGRGETQYF.

The V gene is TRBV5-1, the J gene TRBJ2-2; 12 positions agree with TRBD2. The CDR3 has 16 residues. CDR1 SGHRS and CDR2 YFSETQ come from the germline V gene. V lost 3 bases to trimming and J lost 6 bases; unmatched junction nucleotides: 6. Here the CDR3 reads CASSSRLAGGPGELFF. CDR3 DNA sequence: TGCGCCAGCAGCTCGCGGCTAGCGGGGGGGCCCGGGGAGCTGTTTTTT. Complete variable domain (other parts from reference TRBV5-1 and TRBJ2-2): KAGVTQTPRYLIKTRGQQVTLSCSPISGHRSVSWYQQTPGQGLQFLFEYFSETQRNKGNFPGRFSGRQFSNSRSEMNVSTLELGDSALYLCASSSRLAGGPGELFFGEGSRLTVL.

The V and J genes are TRBV7-2 and TRBJ1-5; no definite D call. The CDR3 contains 14 residues. In germline, CDR1 is SGHTA, CDR2 FQGNSA. Between the trimmed V and J ends, which lost 5 bases and 2 bases, there was a span of 10 bases. DNA for the CDR3: TGTGCCAGCAGCCAGTTAGCGGGCAATCAGCCCCAGCATTTT. Translated: CASSQLAGNQPQHF. The variable domain in full, completed from reference TRBV7-2 and TRBJ1-5, reads GAGVSQSPSNKVTEKGKDVELRCDPISGHTALYWYRQSLGQGLEFLIYFQGNSAPDKSGLPSDRFSAERTGGSVSTLTIQRTQQEDSAVYLCASSQLAGNQPQHFGDGTRLSIL.

This clone was detected only once. This chain connects TRBV5-4 to TRBJ1-2; the match to TRBD1 covers 8 bases. Trimming removed 2 bases from V and 2 bases from J; junction bases left unmatched: 5. The CDR3 is made up of 15 amino acids. CDR1 and CDR2 (germline): SGHNT, YYREEE (reference sequence). The CDR3 loop is CASSFDRGRNYGYTF. CDR3 sequence (DNA): TGTGCCAGCAGCTTTGACAGGGGAAGAAACTATGGCTACACCTTC. Based on the CDR3 plus reference TRBV5-4 and TRBJ1-2, the full variable domain is ETGVTQSPTHLIKTRGQQVTLRCSSQSGHNTVSWYQQALGQGPQFIFQYYREEENGRGNFPPRFSGLQFPNYSSELNVNALELDDSALYLCASSFDRGRNYGYTFGSGTRLTVV.

This rearrangement joins TRBV7-3 to TRBJ1-2; TRBD1 is a possible D gene (6 bases). The CDR3 is made up of 14 amino acids. From germline, CDR1 is SGHTA and CDR2 FQGTGA. V was shortened by 4 bases and J by 1 base, with 10 bases between the two germline ends. CDR3 in amino acids: CASSSGQLNYGYTF. CDR3 nucleotides: TGTGCCAGCAGCTCCGGACAGCTTAACTATGGCTACACCTTC.

The chain uses TRBV27 and TRBJ2-5; D gene unclear. Deletions cut 3 bases from V and 5 bases from J, with 13 bases between. This CDR3 has 14 amino acids. Germline V lookup: CDR1 MNHEY, CDR2 SMNVEV (reference sequence). For the CDR3, the DNA is TGTGCCAGCAGTTTTTCTGCAGCCGGGGAGACCCAGTACTTC. Protein sequence: CASSFSAAGETQYF.

For this clone: Within the sample, other DNA sequences also encode this same CDR3. In DNA form, the CDR3 reads TGTGCCAGCAGCTTAGCGCGGAACACTGAAGCTTTCTTT. Encoded protein: CASSLARNTEAFF. The chain joins TRBV7-2 to TRBJ1-1; the D is unclear. The CDR3 has 13 residues. V was clipped by 0 bases and J by 1 base, with 3 bases between them. The germline CDR1 and CDR2 sequences are SGHTA and FQGNSA.

This chain uses TRBV7-2 with TRBJ1-2; D remains unclear. CDR1 SGHTA and CDR2 FQGNSA come from the germline V gene. The V gene lost 1 base and the J gene lost 7 bases, with 13 bases spanning the gap. This CDR3 is built from 14 residues. For the CDR3, the DNA is TGTGCCAGCAGCTTAGTCGCTGCCCTATCTGGCTACACCTTC. Protein: CASSLVAALSGYTF.

This sequence joins TRBV30 and TRBJ2-1; D not certain. Looked up from germline, CDR1 is GTSNPN and CDR2 is SVGIG (reference sequence). With 2 bases removed from V and 3 bases from J, the gap between germline ends came to 11 bases. This CDR3 is built from 14 residues. For the CDR3, the DNA is TGTGCCTGGAGTAAAGACACCAGCTACAATGAGCAGTTCTTC. Encoded protein: CAWSKDTSYNEQFF.

The V gene is TRBV30, the J gene TRBJ1-6, with D possibly matching TRBD1 (5 bases). The CDR3 covers 15 residues. V was pared by 5 bases and J by 11 bases, with 22 bases between. The germline gives CDR1 GTSNPN, CDR2 SVGIG (reference sequence). This CDR3 reads CAWDAAGTAAAPLHF. CDR3 sequence (DNA): TGTGCCTGGGACGCTGCGGGGACGGCCGCGGCACCCCTCCACTTT.

This clone occurred once. The chain uses TRBV12-5 and TRBJ2-3; D is uncertain. CDR3 length: 12 residues. Between the trimmed V and J ends, which lost 5 bases and 5 bases, there was a span of 8 bases. Germline CDR1 and CDR2: LGHNT and FRNRAP. This CDR3 is CASGPRVDTQYF. For the CDR3, the DNA is TGTGCTAGTGGTCCCCGGGTAGATACGCAGTATTTT.

This chain joins TRBV7-6 and TRBJ1-3, with 7 bases fitting TRBD1. The V gene end was trimmed by 5 bases and the J gene end by 4 bases; junction bases not matched to a gene: 8. The CDR3 is 15 residues long. CDR1 and CDR2 (germline): SGHVS, FNYEAQ. This CDR3 reads CASSATGVSGNTIYF. CDR3 coding DNA: TGTGCCAGCAGCGCCACAGGGGTATCGGGAAACACCATATATTTT.

The chain couples TRBV5-4 to TRBJ2-2; D gene ambiguous. V was clipped by 4 bases and J by 4 bases, with 11 bases between them. The CDR3 is made up of 14 amino acids. The germline gives CDR1 SGHNT, CDR2 YYREEE (reference sequence). Written as DNA, the CDR3 is TGTGCCAGCAGCCCCCCGCGGAGCACCGGGGAGCTGTTTTTT. Translating it yields CASSPPRSTGELFF. The entire variable domain, with the rest obtained from reference TRBV5-4 and TRBJ2-2, is as follows: ETGVTQSPTHLIKTRGQQVTLRCSSQSGHNTVSWYQQALGQGPQFIFQYYREEENGRGNFPPRFSGLQFPNYSSELNVNALELDDSALYLCASSPPRSTGELFFGEGSRLTVL.

Regarding this clone: Within the sample, other DNA sequences also encode this same CDR3. The chain recombines TRBV19 with TRBJ2-7, with 7 bases identical to TRBD1. From germline, CDR1 is LNHDA and CDR2 SQIVND (reference sequence). V lost 1 base and J lost 2; bases outside the gene matches: 2. The CDR3 spans 14 residues. CDR3 region: CASSIGTGTYEQYF. CDR3 nucleotide sequence: TGTGCCAGTAGTATAGGGACAGGAACCTACGAGCAGTACTTC. The variable domain in full, with the rest retrieved from reference TRBV19 and TRBJ2-7, is DGGITQSPKYLFRKEGQNVTLSCEQNLNHDAMYWYRQDPGQGLRLIYYSQIVNDFQKGDIAEGYSVSREKKESFPLTVTSAQKNPTAFYLCASSIGTGTYEQYFGPGTRLTVT.

V and J are TRBV28 and TRBJ2-1; 11 positions match TRBD2. CDR1 and CDR2 (germline): MDHEN, SYDVKM. The CDR3 length is 15 residues. Trimming cost V 2 bases and J 9 bases; bases outside gene matches: 6. In DNA, the CDR3 is TGTGCCAGCAGTTTAGCGACTAGCGGGACGGTTGAGCAGTTCTTC. This translates into CASSLATSGTVEQFF.

The rearrangement links TRBV7-3 to TRBJ2-1; D unresolved. The CDR3 totals 13 residues. The V end lost 0 bases, the J end lost 5 bases, and 5 bases lay between the germline ends. Germline V gives CDR1 SGHTA, CDR2 FQGTGA. CDR3 in amino acids: CASSLTEHNEQFF. As DNA, the CDR3 is TGTGCCAGCAGCTTAACAGAGCACAATGAGCAGTTCTTC.

The rearrangement links TRBV11-2 to TRBJ2-2, with D unclear. The ends were cut back, 1 base at V and 2 bases at J, with 8 bases in the middle. The CDR3 is made up of 15 amino acids. The germline gives CDR1 SGHAT, CDR2 FQNNGV. In nucleotides, the CDR3 is TGTGCCAGCAGCTTAGGCCAGGCCAACACCGGGGAGCTGTTTTTT. Its protein product is CASSLGQANTGELFF. Filled out from reference TRBV11-2 and TRBJ2-2, the complete variable domain reads EAGVAQSPRYKIIEKRQSVAFWCNPISGHATLYWYQQILGQGPKLLIQFQNNGVVDDSQLPKDRFSAERLKGVDSTLKIQPAKLEDSAVYLCASSLGQANTGELFFGEGSRLTVL.

This clone was observed a few times. This chain connects TRBV7-9 to TRBJ1-2, with unresolved D. The CDR3 sequence is 16 residues long. V lost 2 bases, J lost 3 bases, and 16 bases lay in between. Per germline, CDR1 SEHNR and CDR2 FQNEAQ (reference sequence). The CDR3 bases are TGTGCCAGCAGCTTAATGGAGGGCCCTGTGGACTATGGCTACACCTTC. It encodes CASSLMEGPVDYGYTF.

A word on this clone: An end of the junction differs from the germline gene, which may be a read error. The rearrangement links TRBV7-7 to TRBJ2-1; 15 nucleotides line up with TRBD2. Germline values: CDR1 SSHAT, CDR2 FNYEAQ (reference sequence). The CDR3 spans 20 residues. DNA of the CDR3: TGTGCTAGCAGTACCGGACTAGCGGGGGGGCCCGAAAGCTCCTACAATGAGCAGTTCTTC. Its translation: CASSTGLAGGPESSYNEQFF.

This rearrangement joins TRBV4-2 to TRBJ1-5, with D tentatively TRBD1 (6 bases). Germline-derived CDR1 and CDR2 are LGHNA and YNFKEQ. This CDR3 region has 16 residues. The ends were cut back, 3 bases at V and 1 base at J, with 13 bases in the middle. As DNA, the CDR3 is TGTGCCAGCAGCCATTATTCGCAGGGGAGCAATCAGCCCCAGCATTTT. Translated, it gives CASSHYSQGSNQPQHF.

The genes are TRBV4-2 and TRBJ2-7; 11 nucleotides align to TRBD2. CDR1 LGHNA and CDR2 YNFKEQ come from the germline V gene. This CDR3 spans 18 amino acids. Trimming removed 0 bases from V and 4 bases from J; junction bases left unmatched: 11. DNA of the CDR3: TGTGCCAGCAGCCAAGATGGGCGGGGGACTAGCGGCTATTACGAGCAGTACTTC. Its translation is CASSQDGRGTSGYYEQYF.

The table lists this clone with a few counts. The chain uses TRBV10-3 and TRBJ1-1, with D maybe TRBD1 (5 bases). Per the germline V gene, CDR1 is ENHRY and CDR2 is SYGVKD. The V end lost 7 bases, the J end lost 0 bases, and 9 bases lay between the germline ends. The CDR3 runs to 13 residues. As DNA, the CDR3 is TGTGCCATCAATCAGGGAATGAACACTGAAGCTTTCTTT. This sequence encodes CAINQGMNTEAFF.

This clone has just one count. This chain connects TRBV27 to TRBJ1-4; possibly TRBD1 for D (5 bases). V lost 2 bases to trimming and J lost 7 bases, with 8 bases between them. In germline, CDR1 is MNHEY, CDR2 SMNVEV (reference sequence). The CDR3 spans 13 residues. The CDR3 spells CASSLKTGEKLFF. DNA of the CDR3: TGTGCCAGCAGTTTAAAAACAGGTGAAAAACTGTTTTTT.

The chain carries TRBV7-3 and TRBJ1-3; D remains ambiguous. CDR3 size: 14 residues. Germline V lookup: CDR1 SGHTA, CDR2 FQGTGA. V was trimmed by 6 bases and J by 0 bases, leaving 9 bases between them. CDR3 protein: CASRALSSGNTIYF. The CDR3 nucleotides read TGTGCCAGCAGAGCATTGAGCTCTGGAAACACCATATATTTT.

This sequence joins TRBV18 and TRBJ1-5; no firm D call. Germline CDR1 is KGHSH and CDR2 is LQKENI. This CDR3 contains 16 residues. V was shortened by 1 base and J by 3 bases, with 13 bases between the two germline ends. Here the CDR3 DNA reads TGTGCCAGCTCACCACTACCCCAACAGTCCAATCAGCCCCAGCATTTT. Encoded protein: CASSPLPQQSNQPQHF.

The CDR3 loop reads CASSLNNADTQYF. In nucleotides, the CDR3 is TGTGCCAGCAGCTTAAACAATGCAGATACGCAGTATTTT. The rearrangement uses TRBV7-3 and TRBJ2-3; D call uncertain. CDR1 is SGHTA, CDR2 FQGTGA, per germline. V was shortened by 1 base and J by 4 bases, with 6 bases between the two germline ends. The CDR3 covers 13 residues.

J is TRBJ1-2 and V is TRBV5-1; D is perhaps TRBD1 (5 bases). The length of the CDR3 is 15 residues. Between the trimmed V and J ends, which lost 0 bases and 5 bases, there was a span of 14 bases. Looked up from germline, CDR1 is SGHRS and CDR2 is YFSETQ. The CDR3 DNA reads as TGCGCCAGCAGCTTGGAAGGGACTGACATTTATGGCTACACCTTC. This gives the protein CASSLEGTDIYGYTF.